This TCR beta chain stems from a study of cytomegalovirus exposure and HLA in healthy donors (dated by TCRdb to 2016 to 2017). Regarding the research as a whole: An earlier analysis of 587 of the donors reported approximately 300 Gb of sequence data and about 120 million unique TCR beta sequences obtained from some 170 million T cells. Roughly 320 gigabases of sequencing data and 70 million to 100 million unique TCR sequences made up an early release that covered 640 HLA-typed donors. Of the roughly 400 genotyped donors, approximately 83% fell in the genetic ancestry cluster associated with self-reported Caucasian donors. The study was designed to test whether signatures of past pathogen exposure could be identified by cataloging public T cell receptors. The study used immunosequencing to profile the T cell repertoires of more than 650 subjects and linked those repertoires to cytomegalovirus serostatus. Besides the first cohort of 666 subjects, a separate validation cohort made up of some 110 different subjects was used. High-throughput TCR immunosequencing, statistical association of individual TCRs with disease status, and machine learning were combined to predict cytomegalovirus infection status. A later analysis re-analyzed previously published TCR beta repertoires from about 730 donors and added high-resolution HLA genotyping to study TCR occurrence patterns. In the later analysis, no new phenotypic data were used to find candidate immune exposures; instead, reliance was placed on TCR beta sequences and their occurrence across donors. An earlier analysis of nearly 600 of the donors applied high-throughput TCR beta sequencing to assess whether each TCR beta V gene segment acted as functional or pseudogenic. Donor age, sex, ethnicity and CMV serostatus were compiled alongside the repertoire data. Genome-wide SNP genotypes for about three fifths of the roughly 670 donors were used in a later genetic analysis, which treated that subset as a discovery cohort. Every discovery cohort repertoire had been produced on one sequencing platform. HLA typing included class I and class II loci at four-digit resolution. Typing coverage varied by locus: roughly 620-630 donors for A, B, C, DRB1 and DQB1; 500 to 550 for DQA1; more than 600 for DPA1; around 490 for DPB1. Several DR-DQ haplotypes were handled as single units for association and clustering because linkage in the cohort was strong. Across approximately 420 genotyped donors of the cohort, an average of roughly 230,000 unique TCR beta nucleotide sequences per donor were sequenced, and approximately 19% of those sequences were non-productive.

The cohort was made up of 500 to 850 healthy bone marrow donors. Cohort members were all nominally healthy when sampled, although unrecorded immune exposures were likely present. The donor tested CMV seropositive, placing the donor among the 290 or so seropositive members of the cohort. A peripheral blood sample was collected from each donor, and TCR beta sequencing was performed on peripheral blood mononuclear cells. The Qiagen DNeasy Blood Extraction Kit was used to extract genomic DNA from the blood cell samples. The CDR3 numbers 14 residues from cysteine through phenylalanine. Kept here is only the CDR3 DNA, which spans 42 bases and is read in frame from base 1. The junction shows trimming of 4 bases on V and 14 bases on J, plus 19 bases between the germline ends. CDR1 is given as SGHRS and CDR2 as YFSETQ, both from the germline V gene. On the study overall, not on this receptor specifically: Presence/absence analyses assumed roughly uniform sequencing depth across donors, an assumption that may not hold. The study listed 150 to 200 TCR beta chains as associated with cytomegalovirus. Specific HLA alleles were associated with roughly 17,000 TCR beta sequences at a false discovery rate of 0.05 in a later analysis. According to the authors, the approach could potentially be generalized to other disease states and immunological phenotypes. A further reported finding was that TCR beta sequences accurately predicted the HLA-A and HLA-B alleles for most subjects in the first cohort. According to a later analysis, parvovirus B19, influenza, CMV and Epstein-Barr virus appeared linked to several top co-occurrence clusters. A later analysis found that TCR association rates varied across HLA loci, with DRB1 alleles showing the most associated TCRs and HLA-C alleles the fewest. In both the original and validation cohorts, the classifier was reported to diagnose cytomegalovirus status with high specificity and sensitivity. Assigning TCR associations to individual alleles was difficult when HLA alleles, especially DR and DQ, strongly co-occurred. A later genetic analysis associated a missense DCLRE1C variant with V-gene and J-gene trimming of TCR beta chains, and an independent cohort replicated the association. Because HLA typing was unavailable for some donors at each locus, only the typed subset was used in association tests. Compared with equally common non-associated chains, HLA-associated TCR beta chains in a later analysis were more clonally expanded and had lower generation probabilities. A cluster of highly shared sequence variants was judged likely to represent a technical artifact of the sequencing pipeline. Some IMGT-functional V segments, including TRBV6-2 and TRBV6-3, could not be distinguished by the 87-base-pair reads and were therefore excluded. Compared with the approximately 670-donor mean, donors in an Asian-associated ancestry cluster had fewer N-insertions in productive TCRs, according to a later genetic analysis. Linkage disequilibrium might explain the correlated functional status among segregating V segments, but an unknown experimental factor could not be excluded. This cohort had only TCR beta chains sequenced, and the lack of alpha or paired-chain data limited which features could be detected. In a later analysis, most CMV-associated TCR beta chains were found to appear HLA-restricted, with HLA associations seemingly driven largely by CMV exposure. In an earlier analysis of 587 of the donors, most TCR beta V segments appeared in productive rearrangements about 90% or about 30% of the time, broadly matching IMGT annotations. Most TCR sequences were observed very rarely across donors, whereas some public TCRs were present in many individuals. CMV serostatus was the only immune exposure information available for the cohort. About 17 rarely observed V segments, including chromosome 9 orphons, were excluded from the earlier analysis of several hundred of the donors because counts were too low. A few of the identified cytomegalovirus-associated TCR beta chains were confirmed in vitro to be specific for cytomegalovirus antigens.

A remark on this clone: Its target antigen remains unknown. Base quality data are lacking; no much larger clone is found one base away.

To prepare the library, the immunoSEQ multiplex PCR assay was applied. For the multiplex PCR, a mixture combining 60 forward primers for TCR Vbeta segments and 13 reverse primers for TCR Jbeta segments was used. The CDR3 region of rearranged TCR beta genes was amplified from genomic DNA with a multiplex PCR assay. Amplified TCR beta libraries were sequenced as 87-base-pair reads on the Illumina HiSeq System. The published analysis was carried out like this. A later analysis tallied around 82 million unique TCR beta chains across the 666 repertoires, and approximately 9.9 million of those chains were shared by two or more donors. A nearest-neighbor algorithm error-corrected the raw reads and collapsed the reads into unique sequences, merging closely related sequences to remove PCR and sequencing errors. V, D and J gene segments were assigned by aligning CDR3 sequences to IMGT reference sequences. For a sequence to be retained, a match of at least six nucleotides to both a V gene segment and a J gene segment was required. Rearrangements were classified as productive when the CDR3 lacked stop codons and remained in frame with V and J, and all other rearrangements were classified as non-productive. CDR3 was defined by IMGT convention, running from the second conserved V-encoded cysteine to the conserved J-encoded phenylalanine. Sequences without an unambiguous match to a single V gene segment were excluded from the earlier analysis of a few hundred of the donors. In an earlier analysis of some 590 of the donors, a V segment was called functional when productive rearrangements were above 56.7%, and segregating when the standard deviation between donors exceeded 5%. A statistical classification framework was developed to diagnose cytomegalovirus status using the catalog of TCR beta chain sequences. In a later analysis, V and J genes were assigned by comparing TCR nucleotide sequences against IMGT/GENE-DB human TR gene sequences. Using the TCRdist pipeline, a later analysis assigned CDR3 sequences along with most-parsimonious VDJ recombination scenarios. In a later analysis, each TCR beta chain was defined by its CDR3 amino acid sequence together with its V-gene family, and reads lacking a unique V-gene family were excluded. As a way to deal with suspected cross-contamination and a sequencing artifact, a later analysis dropped 450 to 600 nucleotide sequences that were highly shared and had low generation probability. In a later analysis, a clonal expansion index was calculated for each public chain from normalized within-repertoire ranks of inferred template counts. In a later analysis, generation probabilities were computed using a VDJ recombination model fitted to out-of-frame rearrangements, and the results were checked against IGoR. In a later analysis, hypergeometric tests were used to score TCR-TCR, TCR-HLA and TCR-CMV co-occurrence, with a repertoire-size bias correction applied to TCR pairs. False discovery rates were estimated in a later analysis by permuting HLA or CMV assignments 20 times. A later analysis grouped co-occurring TCRs with DBSCAN, adding TCRdist sequence similarity when clustering within HLA-allele-positive subsets. Repertoires with fewer than 30,000 or more than 120,000 public chains, plus five repertoires with anomalous nucleotide sharing, were excluded from co-occurrence clustering. TCRdb retrieved this table from immuneACCESS and kept in-frame rearrangements only. Not all clones are present; in checked studies, unresolved V genes account for under half, and no reason is known for the remainder. Clone size and the V and J calls come from that table; the DNA yielded D and trimming. This sample is represented by over 150,000 clones; 75% to 80% of them were singletons. The top ten hold about 2.6% of the sample.

Sequencing input: PBMCs. Here the chain combines TRBV5-1 and TRBJ1-6; a weak D assignment points to TRBD1 (6 bases agree). The receptor was derived from a woman between 40 and 55 years old in good health and CMV-seropositive. CDR3 region: CASSLGTSAITLHF. The DNA sequence is as follows: TGCGCCAGCAGCCTTGGGACATCAGCAATTACCCTCCACTTT.